One sample yielded the 30 T cell receptor beta chains listed below, sequenced in a study of graft-versus-host responses after intestinal transplantation. TCRdb's copy holds only in-frame clones and misses some; the assay was immunoSEQ multiplex PCR. Found here are more than 65,000 clones, approximately 94% of them singletons; the top ten hold around 0.57%. Their antigen targets remain unknown. The sample in question was unstimulated CD8+ T cells sorted from spleen or lymph node cells, obtained before intestinal transplant. The receptors were sampled from a human donor who received an intestinal transplant.

Concerning this clone: The same CDR3 can be traced to other DNA sequences in this sample. The gene calls are TRBV2 and TRBJ1-5; weak D call: TRBD1 (5 bases). V lost 3 bases and J 6 bases, leaving 9 bases between the germline ends. This CDR3 comprises 13 residues. Germline V lookup: CDR1 SNHLY, CDR2 FYNNEI. CDR3 region: CASSDREGQPQHF. CDR3 bases: TGTGCCAGCAGTGACAGGGAGGGTCAGCCCCAGCATTTT.

The chain couples TRBV4-1 to TRBJ2-7; 7 bases map to TRBD2. The CDR3 runs to 16 residues. V trimming: 1 base; J trimming: 4 bases; junction bases outside the gene matches: 10. CDR1 is MGHRA and CDR2 is YSYEKL in the germline V gene. CDR3 protein: CASSQVGGTGMYEQYF. The CDR3 DNA reads TGCGCCAGCAGCCAAGTGGGGGGGACCGGGATGTACGAGCAGTACTTC.

The chain uses TRBV11-1 and TRBJ2-1; D is possibly TRBD2 (5 bases). CDR3 size: 14 residues. Germline V gives CDR1 SGHAT, CDR2 FQDESV (reference sequence). V shed 1 base and J shed 7 bases, with 11 bases lying between them. The CDR3 region is CASSLGGLFNEQFF. CDR3 DNA sequence: TGTGCCAGCAGCTTAGGCGGACTTTTTAATGAGCAGTTCTTC.

The chain has TRBV27 and TRBJ2-2; TRBD2 agrees at 8 bases. The CDR3 covers 17 residues. From germline, CDR1 is MNHEY and CDR2 SMNVEV (reference sequence). Trimming cost V 6 bases and J 1 base; bases outside gene matches: 10. CDR3 region: CASRYVRGGLNTGELFF. CDR3 bases: TGTGCCAGCAGGTACGTACGGGGGGGACTGAACACCGGGGAGCTGTTTTTT.

The chain links TRBV27 to TRBJ2-2; D not resolved. V lost 6 bases and J lost 2, with 13 bases in between. The CDR3 spans 15 residues. Germline V CDR1 and CDR2: MNHEY, SMNVEV (reference sequence). The CDR3 protein is CASSPPRTNTGELFF. In DNA, the CDR3 is TGTGCCAGCAGCCCTCCTAGAACCAACACCGGGGAGCTGTTTTTT.

In its sample, this clone was seen once. The chain employs TRBV4-1 and TRBJ2-2, with no clear D. This CDR3 is built from 14 residues. CDR1 MGHRA and CDR2 YSYEKL come from the germline V gene. V was pared by 3 bases and J by 0 bases, with 5 bases between. CDR3 protein: CASSHITNTGELFF. Written as DNA, the CDR3 is TGCGCCAGCAGCCATATCACGAACACCGGGGAGCTGTTTTTT.

The rearrangement uses TRBV27 and TRBJ2-7; tentatively, D is TRBD1 (7 bases). V was shortened by 4 bases and J by 1 base, with 11 bases between the two germline ends. The CDR3 has 14 amino acids. The germline CDR1 and CDR2 sequences are MNHEY and SMNVEV (reference sequence). In DNA, the CDR3 is TGTGCCAGCAGTTACGCGGGACAGTCCTACGAGCAGTACTTC. This translates into CASSYAGQSYEQYF.

Turning to this clone: The junction differs from germline at one of its ends, possibly a read error. The chain combines TRBV30 with TRBJ1-3; D is undetermined. The germline gives CDR1 GTSNPN, CDR2 SVGIG (reference sequence). The CDR3 has 13 amino acids. CDR3 bases: TGTGTCTGGAGTCAGAGCTCTGGAAACACCATATATTTT. Translation: CVWSQSSGNTIYF.

The J gene is TRBJ1-2, the V gene TRBV18, with no clear D. With 3 bases removed from V and 6 bases from J, the gap between germline ends came to 14 bases. From germline, CDR1 is KGHSH and CDR2 LQKENI. CDR3 length: 14 amino acids. CDR3 protein: CASSPGGDFNGYTF. The CDR3 DNA reads TGTGCCAGCTCACCGGGCGGGGATTTCAATGGCTACACCTTC.

As DNA, the CDR3 is TGTGCCAGCAGTGTTAGTCGGGATAACACAGATACGCAGTATTTT. Its translation: CASSVSRDNTDTQYF. This chain joins TRBV2 and TRBJ2-3; D perhaps matches TRBD2 (5 bases). The V end was cut by 4 bases, the J end by 2 bases, with 13 bases between. The CDR3 covers 15 residues. Germline-derived CDR1 and CDR2 are SNHLY and FYNNEI. Variable domain in full (rest from reference TRBV2 and TRBJ2-3): EPEVTQTPSHQVTQMGQEVILRCVPISNHLYFYWYRQILGQKVEFLVSFYNNEISEKSEIFDDQFSVERPDGSNFTLKIRSTKLEDSAMYFCASSVSRDNTDTQYFGPGTRLTVL.

V and J are TRBV28 and TRBJ2-1, with TRBD2 matching 10 bases. The CDR3 has 14 residues. From germline, CDR1 is MDHEN and CDR2 SYDVKM. The CDR3 is CAASGRVFLDEQFF. The CDR3 DNA reads TGTGCAGCCAGCGGGAGGGTGTTTCTCGATGAGCAGTTCTTC.

The genes are TRBV6-1 and TRBJ2-5; 7 bases fit TRBD2. The germline CDR1 and CDR2 sequences are MNHNS and SASEGT. There are 20 residues in the CDR3. V gave up 0 bases and J gave up 10 bases; unmatched junction bases: 26. The CDR3 loop is CASSEALGTERGGERLGQYF. The CDR3 nucleotides are TGTGCCAGCAGTGAAGCGTTAGGGACGGAGCGGGGTGGGGAGAGATTGGGCCAGTACTTC.

This chain uses TRBV6-5 with TRBJ2-1; possible D gene TRBD2, 5 bases. The CDR3 sequence is 16 residues long. CDR1 and CDR2 from the germline V gene are MNHEY and SVGAGI. V dropped 4 bases and J dropped 6 bases, with 19 bases sitting between them. CDR3 nucleotide sequence: TGTGCCAGCAGTTCCGACCGGAGGCTCCTAGTCAATGAGCAGTTCTTC. Protein product: CASSSDRRLLVNEQFF.

V is TRBV7-9 and J is TRBJ2-1, with 7 positions matching TRBD1. This CDR3 is 17 amino acids long. Germline trimming cut 1 base from V and 2 bases from J; bases unmatched to any gene: 8. Germline V CDR1 and CDR2: SEHNR, FQNEAQ (reference sequence). The DNA for the CDR3 is TGTGCCAGCAGCTTAGGTATTATAGACAGGGCCTACAATGAGCAGTTCTTC. It codes for CASSLGIIDRAYNEQFF.

The V call is TRBV13, the J call TRBJ2-1; no reliable D call. Germline V lookup: CDR1 PRHDT, CDR2 FYEKMQ (reference sequence). The V end lost 0 bases, the J end lost 5 bases, and 5 bases lay between the germline ends. CDR3 size: 13 residues. This CDR3 reads CASSLGQDNEQFF. The DNA for the CDR3 is TGTGCCAGCAGCTTAGGCCAAGACAATGAGCAGTTCTTC.

The rearrangement joins TRBV4-1 to TRBJ2-7; 8 bases line up with TRBD1. V lost 2 bases to trimming and J lost 5 bases; unmatched junction nucleotides: 5. The germline V gene encodes CDR1 MGHRA and CDR2 YSYEKL. The CDR3 is 14 amino acids. The CDR3 region has the DNA TGCGCCAGCAGCCAATGGACAGGGATCGACGAGCAGTACTTC. It specifies CASSQWTGIDEQYF.

This chain joins TRBV4-1 and TRBJ1-1; 7 bases line up with TRBD1. CDR1 and CDR2 (germline): MGHRA, YSYEKL. V lost 2 bases and J lost 1; bases outside the gene matches: 4. The CDR3 covers 15 residues. CDR3 coding DNA: TGCGCCAGCAGCCAATGGAGGGGGCAGAACACTGAAGCTTTCTTT. This encodes CASSQWRGQNTEAFF.

This chain connects TRBV7-8 to TRBJ1-6; TRBD1 might be the D (6 bases). CDR3 length equals 16 residues. V lost 1 base and J 12 bases, leaving 19 bases between the germline ends. Looked up from germline, CDR1 is SGHVS and CDR2 is FQNEAQ. The CDR3, as DNA: TGTGCCAGCAGCTTAGAGGGGCTGGGGGCACTGCTACCCCTCCACTTT. The encoded protein is CASSLEGLGALLPLHF.

The CDR3 nucleotides read TGTGCCAGCAGCTTAGGTCTGGGCGGGAGTATAGACAATGAGCAGTTCTTC. Translating it yields CASSLGLGGSIDNEQFF. The V call is TRBV7-8, the J call TRBJ2-1, with 7 positions matching TRBD2. The ends lost 1 base at V and 5 bases at J; junction bases unmatched: 11. The CDR3 extends over 17 amino acids. CDR1 and CDR2 (germline): SGHVS, FQNEAQ.

This clone has a single count. CDR3 DNA: TGCAGTGCTAGCCAGGGTGGCTACACCTTC. Protein sequence: CSASQGGYTF. The V gene is TRBV20-1, the J gene TRBJ1-2, with D maybe TRBD1 (5 bases). V was cut by 3 bases and J by 7 bases, with 6 bases left in between. Germline assignment: CDR1 DFQATT and CDR2 SNEGSKA (reference sequence). The CDR3 loop spans 10 amino acids.

V usage is TRBV6-5 and J usage is TRBJ2-7; D perhaps matches TRBD2 (6 bases). From germline, CDR1 is MNHEY and CDR2 SVGAGI. Trimming stripped 3 bases from V and 0 bases from J, with 12 bases between. This CDR3 spans 15 amino acids. This CDR3 is CASSYSGRSSYEQYF. Written as DNA, the CDR3 is TGTGCCAGCAGTTATTCAGGGAGGAGCTCCTACGAGCAGTACTTC.

This chain joins TRBV9 and TRBJ2-3; 7 bases are a match to TRBD2. The CDR3 covers 15 residues. Germline V gene sequence: CDR1 SGDLS, CDR2 YYNGEE. V was clipped by 3 bases and J by 2 bases; unmatched bases: 6. The CDR3 DNA follows: TGTGCCAGCAGCGCCGGCGGGGGTTTCACAGATACGCAGTATTTT. Translated, it gives CASSAGGGFTDTQYF.

This clone was detected only a few times. The rearrangement uses TRBV27 and TRBJ2-2; 8 nucleotides match TRBD2. Germline lookup yields CDR1 MNHEY and CDR2 SMNVEV (reference sequence). This CDR3 contains 18 residues. V dropped 4 bases and J dropped 3; count of bases not matched to a gene: 13. The CDR3 sequence is CASSSPRAGGSYTGELFF. The CDR3 DNA reads as TGTGCCAGCAGTTCCCCTCGGGCGGGAGGTTCTTACACCGGGGAGCTGTTTTTT.

This chain uses TRBV18 with TRBJ2-7; 8 nucleotides match TRBD2. Looked up from germline, CDR1 is KGHSH and CDR2 is LQKENI. The V gene end was trimmed by 2 bases and the J gene end by 2 bases; junction bases not matched to a gene: 8. The CDR3 sequence is 16 residues long. CDR3 nucleotides: TGTGCCAGCTCACCATCGGGGGGGCGCGGGGCCTACGAGCAGTACTTC. Translating it yields CASSPSGGRGAYEQYF.

The rearrangement joins TRBV7-2 to TRBJ2-7, with D maybe TRBD2 (6 bases). CDR1 and CDR2 (germline): SGHTA, FQGNSA. The ends were cut back, 1 base at V and 3 bases at J, with 16 bases in the middle. The CDR3 length is 16 residues. This CDR3 is CASSLGRTIPFYEQYF. CDR3 DNA sequence: TGTGCCAGCAGCTTAGGGCGGACTATCCCCTTCTACGAGCAGTACTTC.

V is TRBV30 and J is TRBJ2-3, with 11 positions matching TRBD2. CDR3 size: 15 residues. J gave up 4 bases and V 1 base, and 4 bases lay outside the gene matches. Germline-derived CDR1 and CDR2 are GTSNPN and SVGIG (reference sequence). The DNA of the CDR3 is TGTGCCTGGAGTGCGTTAGCGGGAGGGCCAGATACGCAGTATTTT. Protein product: CAWSALAGGPDTQYF.

The chain is built from TRBV2 and TRBJ2-7; D tentatively reads TRBD1 or TRBD2 (5 bases each). Trimming took 0 bases from V and 2 from J, leaving 14 bases between them. The germline gives CDR1 SNHLY, CDR2 FYNNEI. The length of the CDR3 is 16 residues. The CDR3 loop reads CASSEAVPGPPYEQYF. DNA for the CDR3: TGTGCCAGCAGTGAAGCCGTCCCGGGGCCCCCCTACGAGCAGTACTTC.

This clone came up once. This chain joins TRBV9 and TRBJ1-3; unclear D gene. This CDR3 contains 15 residues. CDR1 is SGDLS, CDR2 YYNGEE, per germline. The V end was cut by 4 bases, the J end by 2 bases, with 13 bases between. The CDR3 DNA reads TGTGCCAGCAGCTCCGCGGGAGGGACTGGAAACACCATATATTTT. It codes for CASSSAGGTGNTIYF.

V and J are TRBV5-6 and TRBJ1-1; D is undetermined. V was trimmed by 4 bases and J by 1 base, leaving 11 bases between them. Germline assignment: CDR1 SGHDT and CDR2 YYEEEE. CDR3 length: 14 amino acids. This CDR3 is CASSLPAENTEAFF. CDR3 coding DNA: TGTGCCAGCAGCCTTCCGGCAGAGAACACTGAAGCTTTCTTT.

The J gene is TRBJ2-7, the V gene TRBV28, with 9 bases lining up with TRBD1. Germline assignment: CDR1 MDHEN and CDR2 SYDVKM. The CDR3 covers 15 residues. V lost 1 base, J lost 6 bases, and 7 bases stayed unmatched. In nucleotides, the CDR3 is TGTGCCAGCAGTTTATCCCCGGGACAGGGCCCCGAGCAGTACTTC. Protein: CASSLSPGQGPEQYF. Together with reference TRBV28 and TRBJ2-7, the CDR3 gives the full variable domain: DVKVTQSSRYLVKRTGEKVFLECVQDMDHENMFWYRQDPGLGLRLIYFSYDVKMKEKGDIPEGYSVSREKKERFSLILESASTNQTSMYLCASSLSPGQGPEQYFGPGTRLTVT.